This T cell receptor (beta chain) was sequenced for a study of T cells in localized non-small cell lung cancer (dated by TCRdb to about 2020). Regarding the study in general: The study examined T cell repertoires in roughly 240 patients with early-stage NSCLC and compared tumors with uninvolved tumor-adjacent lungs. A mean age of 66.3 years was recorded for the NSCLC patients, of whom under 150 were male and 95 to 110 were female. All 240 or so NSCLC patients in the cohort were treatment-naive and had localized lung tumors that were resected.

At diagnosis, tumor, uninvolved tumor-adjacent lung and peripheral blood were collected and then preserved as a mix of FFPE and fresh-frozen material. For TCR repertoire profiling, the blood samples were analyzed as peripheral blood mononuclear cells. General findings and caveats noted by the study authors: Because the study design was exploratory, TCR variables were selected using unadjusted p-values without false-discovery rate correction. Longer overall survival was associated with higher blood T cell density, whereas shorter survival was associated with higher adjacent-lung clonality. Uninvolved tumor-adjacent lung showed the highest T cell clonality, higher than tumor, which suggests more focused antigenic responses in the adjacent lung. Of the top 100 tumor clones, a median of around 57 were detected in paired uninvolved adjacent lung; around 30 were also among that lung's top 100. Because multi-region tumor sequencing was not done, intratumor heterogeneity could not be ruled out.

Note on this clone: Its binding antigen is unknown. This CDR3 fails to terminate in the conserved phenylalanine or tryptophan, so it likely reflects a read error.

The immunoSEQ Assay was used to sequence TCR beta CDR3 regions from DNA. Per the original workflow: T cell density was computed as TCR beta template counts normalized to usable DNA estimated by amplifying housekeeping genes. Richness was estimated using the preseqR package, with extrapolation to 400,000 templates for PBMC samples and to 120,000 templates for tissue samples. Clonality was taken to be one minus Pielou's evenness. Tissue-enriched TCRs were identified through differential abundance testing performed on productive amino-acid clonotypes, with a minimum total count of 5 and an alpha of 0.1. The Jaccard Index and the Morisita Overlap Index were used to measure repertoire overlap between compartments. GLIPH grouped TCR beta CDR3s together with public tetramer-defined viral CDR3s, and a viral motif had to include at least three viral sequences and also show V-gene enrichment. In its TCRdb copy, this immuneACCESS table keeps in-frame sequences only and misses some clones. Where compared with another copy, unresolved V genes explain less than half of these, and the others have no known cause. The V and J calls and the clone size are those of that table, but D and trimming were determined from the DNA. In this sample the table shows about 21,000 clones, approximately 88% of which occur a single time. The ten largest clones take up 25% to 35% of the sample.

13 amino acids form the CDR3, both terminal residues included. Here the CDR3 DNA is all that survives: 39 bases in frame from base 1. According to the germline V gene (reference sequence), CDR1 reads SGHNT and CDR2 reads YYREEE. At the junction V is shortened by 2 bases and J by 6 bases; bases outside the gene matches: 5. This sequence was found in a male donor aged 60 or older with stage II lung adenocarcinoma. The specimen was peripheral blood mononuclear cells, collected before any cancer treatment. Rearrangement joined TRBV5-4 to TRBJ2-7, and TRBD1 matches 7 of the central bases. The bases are TGTGCCAGCAGCTTCAGGGGGACAGCCGAGCAGTACCTC. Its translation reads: CASSFRGTAEQYL.